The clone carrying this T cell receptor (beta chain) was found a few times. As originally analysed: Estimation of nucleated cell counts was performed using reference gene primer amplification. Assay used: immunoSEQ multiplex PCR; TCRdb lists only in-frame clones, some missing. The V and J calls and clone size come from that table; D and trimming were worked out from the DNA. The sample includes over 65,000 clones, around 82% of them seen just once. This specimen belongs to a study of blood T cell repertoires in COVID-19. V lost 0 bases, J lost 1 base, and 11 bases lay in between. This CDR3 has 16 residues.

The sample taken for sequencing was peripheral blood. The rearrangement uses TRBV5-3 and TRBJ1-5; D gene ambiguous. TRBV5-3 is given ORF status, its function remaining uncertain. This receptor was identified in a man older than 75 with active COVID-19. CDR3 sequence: CARSLDRHGSNQPQHF. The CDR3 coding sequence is TGTGCCAGAAGCTTGGACCGGCACGGGAGCAATCAGCCCCAGCATTTT.